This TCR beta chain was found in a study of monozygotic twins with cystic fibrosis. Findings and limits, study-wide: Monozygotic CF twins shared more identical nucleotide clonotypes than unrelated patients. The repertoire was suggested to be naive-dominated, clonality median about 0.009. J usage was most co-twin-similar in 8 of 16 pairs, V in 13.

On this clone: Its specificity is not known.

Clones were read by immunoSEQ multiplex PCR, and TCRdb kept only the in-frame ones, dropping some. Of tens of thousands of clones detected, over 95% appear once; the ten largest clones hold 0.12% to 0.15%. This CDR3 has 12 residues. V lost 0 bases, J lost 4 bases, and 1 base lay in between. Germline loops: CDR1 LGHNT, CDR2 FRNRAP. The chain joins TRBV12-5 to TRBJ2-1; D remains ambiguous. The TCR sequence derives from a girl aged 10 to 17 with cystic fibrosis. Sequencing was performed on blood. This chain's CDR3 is CASGLVYNEQFF. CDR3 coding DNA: TGTGCTAGTGGTTTGGTTTACAATGAGCAGTTCTTC.